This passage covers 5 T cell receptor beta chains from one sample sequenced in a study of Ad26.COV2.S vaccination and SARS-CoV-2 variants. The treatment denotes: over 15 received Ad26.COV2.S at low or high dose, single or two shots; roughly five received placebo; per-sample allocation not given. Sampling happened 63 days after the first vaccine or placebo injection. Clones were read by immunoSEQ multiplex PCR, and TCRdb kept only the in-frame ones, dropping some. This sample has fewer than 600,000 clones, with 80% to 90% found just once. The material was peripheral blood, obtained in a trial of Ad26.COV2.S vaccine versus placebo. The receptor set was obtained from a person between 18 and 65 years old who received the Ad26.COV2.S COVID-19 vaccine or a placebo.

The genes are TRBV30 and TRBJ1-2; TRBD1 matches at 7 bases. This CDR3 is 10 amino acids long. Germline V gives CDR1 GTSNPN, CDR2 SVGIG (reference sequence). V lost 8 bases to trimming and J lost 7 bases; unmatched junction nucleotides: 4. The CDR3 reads CAGWTGGYTF. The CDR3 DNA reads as TGTGCCGGATGGACAGGTGGCTACACCTTC.

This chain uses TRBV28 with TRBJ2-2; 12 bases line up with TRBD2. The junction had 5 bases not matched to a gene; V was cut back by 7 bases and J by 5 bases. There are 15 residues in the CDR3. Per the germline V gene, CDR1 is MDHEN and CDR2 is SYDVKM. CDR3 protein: CASNTLAGGTGELFF. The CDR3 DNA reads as TGTGCCAGCAATACACTAGCGGGAGGAACCGGGGAGCTGTTTTTT.

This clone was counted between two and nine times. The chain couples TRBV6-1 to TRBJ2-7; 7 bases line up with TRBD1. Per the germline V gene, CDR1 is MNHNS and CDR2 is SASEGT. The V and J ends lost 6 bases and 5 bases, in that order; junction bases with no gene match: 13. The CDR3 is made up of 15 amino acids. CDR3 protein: CASSSNRQGGDEQYF. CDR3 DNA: TGTGCCAGCAGCTCGAACCGACAGGGTGGCGACGAGCAGTACTTC.

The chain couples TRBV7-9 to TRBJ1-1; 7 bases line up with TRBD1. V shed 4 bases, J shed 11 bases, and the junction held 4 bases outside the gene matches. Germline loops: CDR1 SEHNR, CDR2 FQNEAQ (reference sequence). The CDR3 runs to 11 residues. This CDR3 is CASSYRGDAFF. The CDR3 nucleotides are TGTGCCAGCAGCTACAGGGGTGACGCTTTCTTT.

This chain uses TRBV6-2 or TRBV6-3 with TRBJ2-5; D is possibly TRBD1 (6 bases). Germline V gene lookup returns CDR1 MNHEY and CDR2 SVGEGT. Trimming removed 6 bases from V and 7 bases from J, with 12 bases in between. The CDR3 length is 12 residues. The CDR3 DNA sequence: TGTGCCAGCAGCACAGGGCTGGGGACCCAGTACTTC. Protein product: CASSTGLGTQYF.